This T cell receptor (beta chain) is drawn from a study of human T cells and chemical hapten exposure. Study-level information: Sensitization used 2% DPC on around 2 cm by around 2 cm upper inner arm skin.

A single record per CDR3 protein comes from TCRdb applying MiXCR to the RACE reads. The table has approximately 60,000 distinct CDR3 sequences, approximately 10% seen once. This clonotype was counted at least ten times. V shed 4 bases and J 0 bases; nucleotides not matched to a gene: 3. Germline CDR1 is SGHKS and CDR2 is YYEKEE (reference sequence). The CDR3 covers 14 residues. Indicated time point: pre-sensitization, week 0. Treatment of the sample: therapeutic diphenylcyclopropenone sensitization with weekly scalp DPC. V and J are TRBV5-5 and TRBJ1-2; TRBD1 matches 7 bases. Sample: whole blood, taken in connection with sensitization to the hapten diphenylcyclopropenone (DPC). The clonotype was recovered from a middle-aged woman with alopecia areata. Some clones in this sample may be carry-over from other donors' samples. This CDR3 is CASSPDRANYGYTF. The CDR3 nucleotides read TGTGCCAGCAGCCCCGACAGGGCTAACTATGGCTACACCTTC.